This TCR beta chain comes out of a study of blood T cell repertoires in COVID-19. Here immunoSEQ multiplex PCR was the method, and the copy in TCRdb shows in-frame clones only, minus some. The sample lists around 57,000 clones, 90% occurring once. This CDR3 spans 16 amino acids. Germline V gives CDR1 MDHEN, CDR2 SYDVKM. V trimming: 5 bases; J trimming: 5 bases; junction bases outside the gene matches: 6. The source material was peripheral blood. This receptor was obtained from a human donor with active COVID-19. The donor label of this sample is uncertain. The J gene is TRBJ2-1, the V gene TRBV28, with 13 nucleotides matching TRBD2. The CDR3 reads CASSPPGLAGNNEQFF. CDR3 DNA sequence: TGTGCCAGCAGTCCCCCGGGACTAGCGGGAAACAATGAGCAGTTCTTC.